These T cell receptor beta chains were read from a single sample in a study of T cell repertoires in cytomegalovirus infection. A single record per CDR3 protein comes from TCRdb applying MiXCR to the reads. The table shows roughly 570,000 distinct CDR3 sequences, with approximately 40% occurring only once. These TCRs are of unknown antigen specificity. Source: cultured PBMCs, taken from culture after CMV antigen stimulation. These receptors originate from a human donor in good health (CMV status not recorded). Some clones in this sample may be carry-over from other donors' samples. Each CDR3 is given with its conserved first and last residue. A D gene is named only where the DNA matches it firmly. The size of a clone is reported for some rows only, either as once, few or many, or as a class for expanded clones.

D: TRBD2
V: TRBV6-2/TRBV6-3
J: TRBJ2-7
size: .
CDR3: CASSFGSGSYEQYF
DNA: TGTGCCAGCAGTTTTGGTAGCGGGAGCTACGAGCAGTACTTC

D: TRBD1
V: TRBV19
J: TRBJ1-1
size: few
CDR3: CASSSQGVTEAFF
DNA: TGTGCCAGTAGTTCACAGGGGGTCACTGAAGCTTTCTTT

D: TRBD2
V: TRBV20-1
J: TRBJ2-3
size: .
CDR3: CSAALGTSGDLTDTQYF
DNA: TGCAGTGCCGCCCTCGGGACTAGCGGGGATCTCACAGATACGCAGTATTTT

D: .
V: TRBV20-1
J: TRBJ2-4
size: .
CDR3: CSAEDIAKNIQYF
DNA: TGCAGTGCCGAGGACATAGCCAAAAACATTCAGTACTTC

D: TRBD1
V: TRBV6-8
J: TRBJ1-2
size: .
CDR3: CASSTTGGSRYGYTF
DNA: TGTGCCAGCAGTACTACAGGGGGCTCCCGGTATGGCTACACCTTC

D: TRBD1
V: TRBV10-3
J: TRBJ2-7
size: .
CDR3: CAIKQQGSSYEQYF
DNA: TGTGCCATCAAGCAACAGGGGAGCTCCTACGAGCAGTACTTC

D: TRBD1
V: TRBV7-6
J: TRBJ2-7
size: few
CDR3: CASSLFGTGFHEQYF
DNA: TGTGCCAGCAGCTTATTCGGGACAGGGTTCCACGAGCAGTACTTC

D: TRBD1
V: TRBV4-1
J: TRBJ1-2
size: .
CDR3: CASSQGESGGDYGYTF
DNA: TGTGCCAGCAGCCAAGGGGAATCAGGGGGCGACTATGGCTACACCTTC

D: TRBD1
V: TRBV19
J: TRBJ2-7
size: few
CDR3: CASSGQGLSEQYF
DNA: TGTGCCAGTAGTGGACAGGGGCTGAGCGAGCAGTACTTC

D: .
V: TRBV7-7
J: TRBJ2-1
size: few
CDR3: CASSLTPGRNEQFF
DNA: TGTGCCAGCAGCCTAACCCCAGGGAGGAATGAGCAGTTCTTC

D: TRBD2
V: TRBV12-3/TRBV12-4
J: TRBJ2-4
size: .
CDR3: CATSGGGGIQYF
DNA: TGTGCCACCTCGGGAGGGGGGGGCATTCAGTACTTC

D: TRBD1
V: TRBV20-1
J: TRBJ1-5
size: few
CDR3: CSAHRGPGQPQHF
DNA: TGCAGTGCTCACAGGGGTCCGGGGCAGCCCCAGCATTTT

D: TRBD1
V: TRBV7-4
J: TRBJ1-1
size: .
CDR3: CASSSTGTANTEAFF
DNA: TGTGCCAGCAGTTCGACCGGGACAGCCAACACTGAAGCTTTCTTT

D: .
V: TRBV19
J: TRBJ1-2
size: .
CDR3: CASKGLTPGGFNYGYTF
DNA: TGTGCCAGTAAGGGACTGACGCCGGGGGGATTCAACTATGGCTACACCTTC

D: .
V: TRBV28
J: TRBJ2-7
size: .
CDR3: CASSSSGAEQYF
DNA: TGTGCCAGCAGTTCCTCCGGCGCTGAGCAGTACTTC

D: .
V: TRBV7-2
J: TRBJ2-2
size: .
CDR3: CASSPNPGDTGELFF
DNA: TGTGCCAGCAGCCCCAACCCGGGGGACACCGGGGAGCTGTTTTTT

D: TRBD1
V: TRBV27
J: TRBJ2-7
size: many
CDR3: CASSPGTGYEQYF
DNA: TGTGCCAGCAGCCCCGGGACAGGCTACGAGCAGTACTTC

D: TRBD1
V: TRBV6-8
J: TRBJ1-6
size: .
CDR3: CASRVRDSVNSPLHF
DNA: TGTGCCAGCAGAGTCCGGGACAGCGTTAATTCACCCCTCCACTTT

D: .
V: TRBV19
J: TRBJ2-6
size: few
CDR3: CASKGDSGANVLTF
DNA: TGTGCCAGTAAGGGGGACTCTGGGGCCAACGTCCTGACTTTC

D: TRBD2
V: TRBV9
J: TRBJ2-3
size: .
CDR3: CASSVGGRGGVDTQYF
DNA: TGTGCCAGCAGCGTAGGGGGTAGGGGAGGGGTAGATACGCAGTATTTT

D: .
V: TRBV4-2
J: TRBJ1-1
size: .
CDR3: CASSQVGWSNRVKNTEAFF
DNA: TGTGCCAGCAGCCAAGTCGGGTGGAGTAACAGGGTGAAGAACACTGAAGCTTTCTTT

D: .
V: TRBV12-3/TRBV12-4
J: TRBJ1-3
size: .
CDR3: CASSLLSSGNTIYF
DNA: TGTGCCAGCAGTTTATTAAGCTCTGGAAACACCATATATTTT

D: TRBD1
V: TRBV24-1
J: TRBJ1-5
size: once
CDR3: CATSDYRGQPQHF
DNA: TGTGCCACCAGTGATTACAGGGGTCAGCCCCAGCATTTT

D: TRBD2
V: TRBV6-5
J: TRBJ2-3
size: .
CDR3: CASSYSPSGGEDTQYF
DNA: TGTGCCAGCAGTTACTCCCCGTCGGGGGGTGAAGATACGCAGTATTTT

D: .
V: TRBV7-6
J: TRBJ2-3
size: .
CDR3: CASSPLVLLDTQYF
DNA: TGTGCCAGCAGCCCACTAGTATTGCTGGATACGCAGTATTTT

D: TRBD1
V: TRBV12-3/TRBV12-4
J: TRBJ1-1
size: few
CDR3: CASSRDRPGLTEAFF
DNA: TGTGCCAGCAGTCGGGACAGGCCCGGCTTGACTGAAGCTTTCTTT

D: .
V: TRBV7-9
J: TRBJ2-1
size: .
CDR3: CASSFVRVDEQFF
DNA: TGTGCCAGCAGCTTTGTTAGGGTGGATGAGCAGTTCTTC

D: TRBD2
V: TRBV5-6
J: TRBJ2-1
size: .
CDR3: CASSLDRGTTDYNEQFF
DNA: TGTGCCAGCAGCTTGGACCGGGGGACTACAGACTACAATGAGCAGTTCTTC

D: TRBD2
V: TRBV7-8
J: TRBJ2-2
size: many
CDR3: CASSPSRLAGGPNTGELFF
DNA: TGTGCCAGCAGCCCTAGCCGCCTAGCGGGAGGGCCGAACACCGGGGAGCTGTTTTTT

D: TRBD1
V: TRBV11-2
J: TRBJ2-6
size: .
CDR3: CASSLDFGDSSGANVLTF
DNA: TGTGCCAGCAGCTTAGATTTCGGGGACAGTTCTGGGGCCAACGTCCTGACTTTC

D: .
V: TRBV7-2
J: TRBJ2-6
size: many
CDR3: CASSQQGIPGANVLTF
DNA: TGTGCCAGCAGCCAGCAGGGTATCCCTGGGGCCAACGTCCTGACTTTC

D: TRBD1
V: TRBV6-5
J: TRBJ2-1
size: .
CDR3: CASSRGQGGNEQFF
DNA: TGTGCCAGCAGTCGGGGACAGGGAGGGAATGAGCAGTTCTTC

D: .
V: TRBV6-2/TRBV6-3
J: TRBJ2-7
size: .
CDR3: CASTGLPSYEQYF
DNA: TGTGCCAGCACGGGACTTCCCTCCTACGAGCAGTACTTC

D: .
V: TRBV7-2
J: TRBJ1-3
size: many
CDR3: CASSLRTSGNTIYF
DNA: TGTGCCAGCAGCTTAAGGACCTCGGGCAACACCATATATTTT

D: TRBD2
V: TRBV28
J: TRBJ2-7
size: .
CDR3: CASSLTGGAAYEQYF
DNA: TGTGCCAGCAGTTTAACGGGGGGGGCAGCCTACGAGCAGTACTTC

D: TRBD2
V: TRBV7-9
J: TRBJ2-5
size: .
CDR3: CASSLVLGGDETQYF
DNA: TGTGCCAGCAGCTTAGTCTTGGGAGGGGATGAGACCCAGTACTTC

D: TRBD1
V: TRBV2
J: TRBJ1-5
size: .
CDR3: CASRGQRNSNQPQHF
DNA: TGTGCCAGCCGGGGACAGCGCAATAGCAATCAGCCCCAGCATTTT

D: TRBD1
V: TRBV3-1
J: TRBJ1-5
size: few
CDR3: CASSQGQGGLNQPQHF
DNA: TGTGCCAGCAGCCAAGGACAGGGGGGTTTGAATCAGCCCCAGCATTTT

D: TRBD2
V: TRBV12-3/TRBV12-4
J: TRBJ2-5
size: .
CDR3: CASSLALAGGPGQETQYF
DNA: TGTGCCAGCAGTTTAGCCCTAGCGGGAGGGCCGGGGCAAGAGACCCAGTACTTC

D: .
V: TRBV27
J: TRBJ2-2
size: few
CDR3: CASSWPVTGELFF
DNA: TGTGCCAGCAGTTGGCCGGTCACCGGGGAGCTGTTTTTT

D: .
V: TRBV6-5
J: TRBJ1-4
size: .
CDR3: CASSYSDSGEKLFF
DNA: TGTGCCAGCAGTTACTCGGACAGCGGCGAAAAACTGTTTTTT

D: .
V: TRBV28
J: TRBJ1-5
size: .
CDR3: CASSSFLPDNQPQHF
DNA: TGTGCCAGCAGTTCTTTTTTACCGGACAATCAGCCCCAGCATTTT

D: .
V: TRBV4-3
J: TRBJ2-1
size: .
CDR3: CASSQGTVRGDEQFF
DNA: TGCGCCAGCAGCCAAGGGACCGTTAGGGGGGATGAGCAGTTCTTC

D: .
V: TRBV5-6
J: TRBJ2-2
size: few
CDR3: CASSSTGYTGELFF
DNA: TGTGCCAGCAGCTCCACAGGGTACACCGGGGAGCTGTTTTTT

D: .
V: TRBV18
J: TRBJ2-7
size: .
CDR3: CASSLSGEVAYEQYF
DNA: TGTGCCAGCTCTCTCTCCGGGGAGGTAGCCTACGAGCAGTACTTC

D: .
V: TRBV7-3
J: TRBJ2-2
size: .
CDR3: CASSLDVNTGELFF
DNA: TGTGCCAGCAGCTTAGATGTGAACACCGGGGAGCTGTTTTTT

D: .
V: TRBV19
J: TRBJ2-1
size: .
CDR3: CASSLGSLSYNEQFF
DNA: TGTGCCAGTAGTCTCGGGAGTTTATCCTACAATGAGCAGTTCTTC

D: .
V: TRBV7-9
J: TRBJ1-1
size: few
CDR3: CASIAVQGGVAFF
DNA: TGTGCCAGCATAGCCGTCCAGGGAGGGGTAGCTTTCTTT

D: .
V: TRBV7-7
J: TRBJ1-1
size: .
CDR3: CASSSLPQGADTEAFF
DNA: TGTGCCAGCAGCTCCTTACCCCAGGGTGCGGACACTGAAGCTTTCTTT

D: TRBD1
V: TRBV7-8
J: TRBJ2-2
size: many
CDR3: CASSRDRTGELFF
DNA: TGTGCCAGCAGCCGGGACAGAACCGGGGAGCTGTTTTTT

D: .
V: TRBV3-1
J: TRBJ2-2
size: few
CDR3: CASSQGSNTGELFF
DNA: TGTGCCAGCAGCCAGGGATCGAACACCGGGGAGCTGTTTTTT

D: .
V: TRBV7-9
J: TRBJ2-1
size: .
CDR3: CASSHRNGAYNEQFF
DNA: TGTGCCAGCAGCCACAGAAATGGGGCTTACAATGAGCAGTTCTTC

D: .
V: TRBV28
J: TRBJ1-5
size: .
CDR3: CASNSPGGGQPQHF
DNA: TGTGCCAGCAACTCTCCGGGGGGGGGTCAGCCCCAGCATTTT

D: .
V: TRBV27
J: TRBJ2-2
size: few
CDR3: CASRPPGGLRTGELFF
DNA: TGTGCCAGCAGACCCCCCGGGGGGCTAAGAACCGGGGAGCTGTTTTTT